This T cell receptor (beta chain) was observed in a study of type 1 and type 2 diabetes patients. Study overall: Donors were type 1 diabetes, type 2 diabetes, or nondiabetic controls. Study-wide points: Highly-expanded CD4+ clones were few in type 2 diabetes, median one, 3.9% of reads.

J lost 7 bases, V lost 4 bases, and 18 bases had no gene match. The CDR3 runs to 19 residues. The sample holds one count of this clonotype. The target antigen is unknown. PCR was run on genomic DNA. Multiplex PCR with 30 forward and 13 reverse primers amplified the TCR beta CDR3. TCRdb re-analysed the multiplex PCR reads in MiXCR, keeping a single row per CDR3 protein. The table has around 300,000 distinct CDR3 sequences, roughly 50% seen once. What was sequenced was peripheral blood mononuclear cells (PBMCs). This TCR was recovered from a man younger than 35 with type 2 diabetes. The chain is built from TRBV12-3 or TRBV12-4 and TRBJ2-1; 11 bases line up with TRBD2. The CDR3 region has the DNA TGTGCCAGCAGTTCCTCTTTCTTAGCGGGGGGGCCAGTAAGTAATGAGCAGTTCTTC. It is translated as CASSSSFLAGGPVSNEQFF.